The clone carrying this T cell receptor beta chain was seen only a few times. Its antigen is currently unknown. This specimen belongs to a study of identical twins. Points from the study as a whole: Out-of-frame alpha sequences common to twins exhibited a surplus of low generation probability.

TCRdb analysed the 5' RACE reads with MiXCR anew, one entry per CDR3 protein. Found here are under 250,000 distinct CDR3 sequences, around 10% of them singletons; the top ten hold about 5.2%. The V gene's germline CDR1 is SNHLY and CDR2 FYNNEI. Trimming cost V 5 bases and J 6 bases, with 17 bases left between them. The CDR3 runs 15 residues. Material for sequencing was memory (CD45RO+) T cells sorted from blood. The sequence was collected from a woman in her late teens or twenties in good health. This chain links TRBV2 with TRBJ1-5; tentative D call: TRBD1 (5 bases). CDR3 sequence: CASSTTRDDLQPQHF. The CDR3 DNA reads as TGTGCCAGCAGTACGACCCGGGACGATCTTCAGCCCCAGCATTTT.